The 16 T cell receptor beta chains presented below share a single source sample, sequenced in a study of post-analysis software for immune sequencing data. Study-level results: With TRBV5-6, TRBV5-1 and TRBV20-1 included, about five TRBV segments were more frequent in patients than in controls.

Unique molecular identifiers were present in the TCR beta cDNA libraries. MiXCR, run by TCRdb on the PCR reads, gives a single entry per CDR3 protein. The sample consists of hundreds of thousands of distinct CDR3 sequences, roughly three fifths of them appearing once. Antigens for these TCRs are unknown. The sequencing sample was made of blood. The receptors stem from a girl aged 2 to 10 with multiple sclerosis.

The chain recombines TRBV20-1 with TRBJ2-1; no firm D call. The CDR3 has 13 amino acids. The V gene lost 0 bases and the J gene lost 3 bases, with 6 bases spanning the gap. Germline CDR1 and CDR2: DFQATT and SNEGSKA (reference sequence). This CDR3 reads CSAREPNYNEQFF. CDR3 sequence (DNA): TGCAGTGCTAGAGAACCGAACTACAATGAGCAGTTCTTC.

The chain combines TRBV20-1 with TRBJ2-7; 10 nucleotides match TRBD2. The germline V gene has CDR1 DFQATT and CDR2 SNEGSKA (reference sequence). Unmatched junction bases numbered 7, after V lost 5 bases and J lost 0 bases. The CDR3 has 15 residues. Here the CDR3 DNA reads TGCAGTGCTCAAGGACTAGCGGCTCTCTCCTACGAGCAGTACTTC. Translated, it gives CSAQGLAALSYEQYF.

The chain employs TRBV7-2 and TRBJ2-7, with 8 bases aligning to TRBD2. The CDR3 runs to 15 residues. V shed 4 bases and J 3 bases; nucleotides not matched to a gene: 8. Germline V gene lookup returns CDR1 SGHTA and CDR2 FQGNSA. The CDR3 loop reads CASSSERGWVYEQYF. DNA of the CDR3: TGTGCCAGCAGCTCCGAGCGGGGGTGGGTCTACGAGCAGTACTTC.

The rearrangement uses TRBV29-1 and TRBJ1-1; D unresolved. The germline V gene encodes CDR1 SQVTM and CDR2 ANQGSEA. The CDR3 runs 11 residues. Trimming took off 8 bases at V and 1 base at J, with 8 bases between the two ends. The CDR3 reads CSTQRNTEAFF. CDR3 DNA sequence: TGCAGCACCCAGAGGAACACTGAAGCTTTCTTT.

On this clonotype itself: Compared with germline, one end of the junction differs, possibly owing to a read error. This chain uses TRBV20-1 with TRBJ1-1; 7 bases agree with TRBD1. The CDR3 runs to 17 residues. The germline V gene encodes CDR1 DFQATT and CDR2 SNEGSKA (reference sequence). CDR3 sequence reads: CSALGGPLQGMNTKAFF. CDR3 bases: TGCAGTGCATTAGGGGGCCCACTACAGGGGATGAACACTAAAGCTTTCTTT.

The V and J genes are TRBV25-1 and TRBJ1-2; the D is unclear. Germline CDR1 and CDR2: MGHDK and SYGVNS. Trimming removed 4 bases at V and 3 bases at J, with 6 bases between. The CDR3 is made up of 12 amino acids. The CDR3 protein is CASSVTDYGYTF. CDR3 sequence (DNA): TGTGCCAGCAGTGTGACCGACTATGGCTACACCTTC.

This clonotype has a handful of counts. This chain joins TRBV14 and TRBJ2-2, with D uncertain. The V and J ends lost 4 bases and 6 bases respectively, with 6 bases between them. CDR1 is SGHDN, CDR2 FVKESK, per germline. The CDR3 consists of 12 residues. The CDR3 region is CASSREAGELFF. The CDR3 DNA follows: TGTGCCAGCAGCCGAGAGGCCGGGGAGCTGTTTTTT.

The gene calls are TRBV24-1 and TRBJ2-3; TRBD1 might be the D (6 bases). The CDR3 is 17 residues long. Germline values: CDR1 KGHDR, CDR2 SFDVKD. Trimming removed 4 bases from V and 1 base from J, with 17 bases in between. CDR3 nucleotide sequence: TGTGCCACCAGTGAAACGTCCAGGGGAGATCGCACAGATACGCAGTATTTT. Translated, it gives CATSETSRGDRTDTQYF.

This clonotype was picked up one time. The genes are TRBV29-1 and TRBJ2-7; 12 bases match TRBD2. The germline CDR1 and CDR2 sequences are SQVTM and ANQGSEA. This CDR3 contains 14 residues. Trimming cost V 5 bases and J 3 bases; bases outside gene matches: 5. The CDR3 spells CSVMGLAGSYEQYF. The CDR3 nucleotides are TGCAGCGTTATGGGACTAGCGGGCAGCTACGAGCAGTACTTC.

The gene calls are TRBV29-1 and TRBJ2-6; 9 nucleotides align to TRBD2. J was trimmed by 1 base and V by 1 base; bases with no gene match: 8. Per the germline V gene, CDR1 is SQVTM and CDR2 is ANQGSEA. This CDR3 spans 18 amino acids. The CDR3 protein is CSVEGGRGRESGANVLTF. Written as DNA, the CDR3 is TGCAGCGTTGAAGGAGGACGCGGGAGGGAATCTGGGGCCAACGTCCTGACTTTC.

This chain joins TRBV18 and TRBJ2-1; D gene unclear. CDR1 is KGHSH and CDR2 is LQKENI in the germline V gene. The CDR3 loop spans 16 amino acids. The germline V and J ends were trimmed by 0 bases and 5 bases, with 14 bases remaining between them. This chain's CDR3 is CASSPPVPALDNEQFF. The CDR3 DNA reads as TGTGCCAGCTCACCACCGGTCCCGGCCTTAGACAATGAGCAGTTCTTC.

This clonotype occurred a few times. The V gene is TRBV20-1, the J gene TRBJ2-5, with a weak D call TRBD2 (5 bases). V dropped 6 bases and J dropped 5 bases, with 13 bases sitting between them. The germline V gene encodes CDR1 DFQATT and CDR2 SNEGSKA (reference sequence). The CDR3 spans 12 residues. The CDR3 nucleotides are TGCAGTGCGCCACAGCCGGGGGAGACCCAGTACTTC. Protein: CSAPQPGETQYF.

The chain carries TRBV20-1 and TRBJ2-7; D is unclear. V was pared by 6 bases and J by 0 bases, with 15 bases between. The CDR3 extends over 14 amino acids. The germline V gene has CDR1 DFQATT and CDR2 SNEGSKA (reference sequence). The CDR3 DNA reads as TGCAGTGCCCAACCCGACATTAACTCCTACGAGCAGTACTTC. Translation: CSAQPDINSYEQYF.

The chain combines TRBV4-2 with TRBJ2-1, with 9 bases that match TRBD1. The V gene's germline CDR1 is LGHNA and CDR2 YNFKEQ. V shed 0 bases, J shed 3 bases, and the junction held 3 bases outside the gene matches. The CDR3 sequence is 16 residues long. CDR3 DNA: TGTGCCAGCAGCCAAGACCAGGACAGGGGCTACAATGAGCAGTTCTTC. This sequence encodes CASSQDQDRGYNEQFF.

This chain uses TRBV5-1 with TRBJ1-1; D is undetermined. The CDR3 is 15 amino acids. Germline V gives CDR1 SGHRS, CDR2 YFSETQ. Deletions cut 4 bases from V and 1 base from J, with 14 bases between. For the CDR3, the DNA is TGCGCCAGCAGCGACCTCCAGAGTGGGAACACTGAAGCTTTCTTT. Amino acids: CASSDLQSGNTEAFF.

The V gene is TRBV7-3, the J gene TRBJ2-7; 7 nucleotides align to TRBD2. The CDR3 length is 16 residues. V trimming: 2 bases; J trimming: 0 bases; junction bases outside the gene matches: 7. Germline assignment: CDR1 SGHTA and CDR2 FQGTGA. The CDR3 protein is CASSLRGGKSSYEQYF. In nucleotides, the CDR3 is TGTGCCAGCAGCTTACGCGGGGGTAAGAGCTCCTACGAGCAGTACTTC.